These T cell receptor beta chains were read from a single sample in a study of cytomegalovirus exposure and HLA in healthy donors. Using immunoSEQ multiplex PCR, the repertoire was profiled, and TCRdb retains in-frame clones only, with some absent. The sample contains roughly 200,000 clones, 81% of which appear only once. The sequencing input was PBMCs. The receptor set was obtained from a man aged 40-49 years in good health and CMV-seropositive. CDR3s include the opening cysteine and the closing phenylalanine or tryptophan. A D gene is named only where the DNA matches it firmly. Size values are once, few and many counts, or a class for expanded clones, and some rows have none.

d_gene: -
j_gene: TRBJ1-3
v_gene: TRBV5-1
abundance: -
CDR3aa: CASSLGSGAGNTIYF
CDR3nt: TGCGCCAGCAGCTTGGGGTCAGGGGCTGGAAACACCATATATTTT

d_gene: TRBD1
j_gene: TRBJ2-1
v_gene: TRBV7-9
abundance: -
CDR3aa: CASRGTGGYNEQFF
CDR3nt: TGTGCCAGCAGGGGGACAGGGGGCTACAATGAGCAGTTCTTC

d_gene: -
j_gene: TRBJ2-2
v_gene: TRBV28
abundance: -
CDR3aa: CASSLLDTIGELFF
CDR3nt: TGTGCCAGCAGTTTATTGGACACGATCGGGGAGCTGTTTTTT

d_gene: -
j_gene: TRBJ2-3
v_gene: TRBV5-4
abundance: -
CDR3aa: CASTRTVLGADTQYF
CDR3nt: TGTGCCAGCACCAGGACTGTTCTCGGCGCAGATACGCAGTATTTT

d_gene: -
j_gene: TRBJ2-5
v_gene: TRBV7-2
abundance: -
CDR3aa: CASSLLPGQETQYF
CDR3nt: TGTGCCAGCAGCTTACTTCCCGGGCAAGAGACCCAGTACTTC

d_gene: TRBD1
j_gene: TRBJ2-7
v_gene: TRBV9
abundance: -
CDR3aa: CASSPPRGLGEQYF
CDR3nt: TGTGCCAGCAGCCCTCCCAGGGGGCTTGGGGAGCAGTACTTC

d_gene: -
j_gene: TRBJ2-7
v_gene: TRBV27
abundance: -
CDR3aa: CASSPLEGGQYEQYF
CDR3nt: TGTGCCAGCAGCCCACTGGAGGGGGGGCAATACGAGCAGTACTTC

d_gene: TRBD1
j_gene: TRBJ2-5
v_gene: TRBV7-9
abundance: once
CDR3aa: CASSLGDRGLQETQYF
CDR3nt: TGTGCCAGCAGCTTAGGAGACAGGGGCCTCCAAGAGACCCAGTACTTC

d_gene: TRBD2
j_gene: TRBJ2-3
v_gene: TRBV9
abundance: few
CDR3aa: CASSVTSGSTDTQYF
CDR3nt: TGTGCCAGCAGCGTGACTAGCGGGAGCACAGATACGCAGTATTTT

d_gene: -
j_gene: TRBJ2-1
v_gene: TRBV5-1
abundance: -
CDR3aa: CASSHGTGYNEQFF
CDR3nt: TGCGCCAGCAGCCACGGGACTGGCTACAATGAGCAGTTCTTC

d_gene: -
j_gene: TRBJ2-7
v_gene: TRBV7-2
abundance: -
CDR3aa: CASSLVGGTAAYEQYF
CDR3nt: TGTGCCAGCAGCTTAGTAGGAGGAACAGCCGCCTACGAGCAGTACTTC

d_gene: -
j_gene: TRBJ2-3
v_gene: TRBV19
abundance: -
CDR3aa: CASRLASTDTQYF
CDR3nt: TGTGCCAGTAGACTAGCTAGCACAGATACGCAGTATTTT

d_gene: -
j_gene: TRBJ1-1
v_gene: TRBV28
abundance: -
CDR3aa: CASSSRVMNTEAFF
CDR3nt: TGTGCCAGCAGTTCCCGGGTTATGAACACTGAAGCTTTCTTT

d_gene: -
j_gene: TRBJ1-5
v_gene: TRBV30
abundance: -
CDR3aa: CAWSTSRTSNQPQHF
CDR3nt: TGTGCCTGGAGTACCTCCCGGACATCTAATCAGCCCCAGCATTTT

d_gene: TRBD2
j_gene: TRBJ2-7
v_gene: TRBV27
abundance: -
CDR3aa: CASSLYRGAYEQYF
CDR3nt: TGTGCCAGCAGTTTATATCGGGGGGCCTACGAGCAGTACTTC

d_gene: -
j_gene: TRBJ2-3
v_gene: TRBV21-1
abundance: -
CDR3aa: CASNNGTGKTDTQYF
CDR3nt: TGTGCCAGCAACAACGGGACAGGGAAAACAGATACGCAGTATTTT

d_gene: TRBD1
j_gene: TRBJ1-1
v_gene: TRBV27
abundance: -
CDR3aa: CASSLTGARTEAFF
CDR3nt: TGTGCCAGCAGTTTGACAGGGGCCCGCACTGAAGCTTTCTTT

d_gene: -
j_gene: TRBJ1-1
v_gene: TRBV10-3
abundance: -
CDR3aa: CAIRSDKNTEAFF
CDR3nt: TGTGCCATCAGATCTGACAAGAACACTGAAGCTTTCTTT

d_gene: TRBD2
j_gene: TRBJ2-3
v_gene: TRBV11-2
abundance: -
CDR3aa: CASSRPGLAVDSTDTQYF
CDR3nt: TGTGCCAGCAGCAGACCGGGACTAGCGGTTGATAGCACAGATACGCAGTATTTT

d_gene: TRBD2
j_gene: TRBJ2-5
v_gene: TRBV5-1
abundance: -
CDR3aa: CASSSTSWGGETQYF
CDR3nt: TGCGCCAGCAGCTCTACATCCTGGGGGGGAGAGACCCAGTACTTC

d_gene: TRBD1
j_gene: TRBJ1-2
v_gene: TRBV7-9
abundance: few
CDR3aa: CASSSPGDRRSYGYTF
CDR3nt: TGTGCCAGCAGCTCACCGGGGGACAGGAGGTCCTATGGCTACACCTTC

d_gene: TRBD2
j_gene: TRBJ2-7
v_gene: TRBV4-1
abundance: -
CDR3aa: CASSQTSAGGFYEQYF
CDR3nt: TGCGCCAGCAGCCAAACCTCTGCGGGGGGTTTCTACGAGCAGTACTTC

d_gene: TRBD1
j_gene: TRBJ1-2
v_gene: TRBV7-8
abundance: -
CDR3aa: CASSTRDSYGYTF
CDR3nt: TGTGCCAGCAGCACCCGGGACAGCTATGGCTACACCTTC

d_gene: -
j_gene: TRBJ2-3
v_gene: TRBV9
abundance: -
CDR3aa: CASSVWGQGNTDTQYF
CDR3nt: TGTGCCAGCAGCGTATGGGGGCAGGGGAACACAGATACGCAGTATTTT

d_gene: TRBD2
j_gene: TRBJ2-7
v_gene: TRBV28
abundance: -
CDR3aa: CASSLPGTSREQYF
CDR3nt: TGTGCCAGCAGTTTACCCGGGACTAGCCGCGAGCAGTACTTC

d_gene: TRBD2
j_gene: TRBJ2-1
v_gene: TRBV28
abundance: -
CDR3aa: CASSLVRRAGGSLEQFF
CDR3nt: TGTGCCAGCAGTTTGGTTCGGCGAGCGGGAGGAAGTCTTGAGCAGTTCTTC

d_gene: TRBD1
j_gene: TRBJ2-3
v_gene: TRBV7-9
abundance: -
CDR3aa: CASSATGGGTDTQYF
CDR3nt: TGTGCCAGCAGCGCTACAGGGGGCGGCACAGATACGCAGTATTTT

d_gene: -
j_gene: TRBJ1-2
v_gene: TRBV2
abundance: -
CDR3aa: CATRGNNYGYTF
CDR3nt: TGTGCCACAAGGGGTAATAACTATGGCTACACCTTC

d_gene: TRBD2
j_gene: TRBJ2-2
v_gene: TRBV7-8
abundance: -
CDR3aa: CASSYGRGGPTGELFF
CDR3nt: TGTGCCAGCAGCTACGGACGGGGGGGACCAACCGGGGAGCTGTTTTTT

d_gene: TRBD2
j_gene: TRBJ2-1
v_gene: TRBV10-3
abundance: -
CDR3aa: CAISGTSGGSYNEQFF
CDR3nt: TGTGCCATCAGTGGGACTAGCGGGGGGTCCTACAATGAGCAGTTCTTC

d_gene: TRBD2
j_gene: TRBJ2-3
v_gene: TRBV11-2
abundance: -
CDR3aa: CASSKGRLAGTDTQYF
CDR3nt: TGTGCCAGCAGCAAGGGGAGACTAGCGGGCACAGATACGCAGTATTTT

d_gene: -
j_gene: TRBJ1-5
v_gene: TRBV18
abundance: -
CDR3aa: CASSSRGGRNQPQHF
CDR3nt: TGTGCCAGCTCATCCCGAGGGGGTAGGAATCAGCCCCAGCATTTT

d_gene: TRBD2
j_gene: TRBJ2-4
v_gene: TRBV28
abundance: -
CDR3aa: CASSLSGLAGAGNIQYF
CDR3nt: TGTGCCAGCAGTTTATCAGGGCTAGCGGGAGCGGGAAACATTCAGTACTTC

d_gene: TRBD2
j_gene: TRBJ2-2
v_gene: TRBV18
abundance: -
CDR3aa: CASSPTSGPNTGELFF
CDR3nt: TGTGCCAGCTCACCCACTAGCGGCCCGAACACCGGGGAGCTGTTTTTT

d_gene: TRBD1
j_gene: TRBJ1-5
v_gene: TRBV4-3
abundance: -
CDR3aa: CASSPNRGQGARDQHF
CDR3nt: TGCGCCAGCAGTCCTAACAGGGGACAGGGGGCTCGTGACCAGCATTTT

d_gene: TRBD2
j_gene: TRBJ2-7
v_gene: TRBV7-3
abundance: -
CDR3aa: CASSYGTIIPYEQYF
CDR3nt: TGTGCCAGCAGTTATGGGACTATTATCCCCTACGAGCAGTACTTC

d_gene: TRBD2
j_gene: TRBJ2-5
v_gene: TRBV5-1
abundance: -
CDR3aa: CASSLAGGDETQYF
CDR3nt: TGCGCCAGCAGCCTAGCGGGGGGTGATGAGACCCAGTACTTC

d_gene: TRBD1
j_gene: TRBJ2-6
v_gene: TRBV28
abundance: few
CDR3aa: CASSRRGLGANVLTF
CDR3nt: TGTGCCAGCAGTCGCAGGGGGCTCGGGGCCAACGTCCTGACTTTC

d_gene: -
j_gene: TRBJ1-2
v_gene: TRBV19
abundance: -
CDR3aa: CASSIGAGAVYGYTF
CDR3nt: TGTGCCAGTAGTATAGGGGCAGGGGCGGTGTATGGCTACACCTTC

d_gene: TRBD2
j_gene: TRBJ2-7
v_gene: TRBV4-1
abundance: -
CDR3aa: CASSQPSSGGPSYEQYF
CDR3nt: TGCGCCAGCAGCCAACCTTCTAGCGGGGGGCCCTCCTACGAGCAGTACTTC

d_gene: -
j_gene: TRBJ1-2
v_gene: TRBV6-5
abundance: -
CDR3aa: CASRQRRGRYGYTF
CDR3nt: TGTGCCAGCCGACAGCGGAGGGGAAGGTATGGCTACACCTTC

d_gene: -
j_gene: TRBJ1-1
v_gene: TRBV6-6
abundance: -
CDR3aa: CASSTVNTEAFF
CDR3nt: TGTGCCAGCAGCACAGTGAACACTGAAGCTTTCTTT

d_gene: -
j_gene: TRBJ2-7
v_gene: TRBV30
abundance: -
CDR3aa: CAWRDGGRRDEQYF
CDR3nt: TGTGCCTGGAGGGATGGAGGGAGAAGGGACGAGCAGTACTTC

d_gene: TRBD1
j_gene: TRBJ1-3
v_gene: TRBV6-5
abundance: -
CDR3aa: CASSATGGSGNTIYF
CDR3nt: TGTGCCAGCAGTGCGACAGGGGGGTCTGGAAACACCATATATTTT

d_gene: TRBD1
j_gene: TRBJ2-5
v_gene: TRBV15
abundance: -
CDR3aa: CATSPWTGGAETQYF
CDR3nt: TGTGCCACCAGCCCCTGGACAGGGGGCGCGGAGACCCAGTACTTC

d_gene: TRBD2
j_gene: TRBJ2-5
v_gene: TRBV7-9
abundance: -
CDR3aa: CASSPQWEAGRQETQYF
CDR3nt: TGTGCCAGCAGCCCGCAGTGGGAAGCGGGGCGGCAAGAGACCCAGTACTTC

d_gene: -
j_gene: TRBJ2-5
v_gene: TRBV10-2
abundance: -
CDR3aa: CASSDGSQGAQETQYF
CDR3nt: TGCGCCAGCAGTGACGGTAGCCAAGGGGCCCAAGAGACCCAGTACTTC

d_gene: TRBD1
j_gene: TRBJ1-4
v_gene: TRBV28
abundance: once
CDR3aa: CASSWGQTGEKLFF
CDR3nt: TGTGCCAGCAGTTGGGGACAGACGGGGGAAAAACTGTTTTTT

d_gene: TRBD2
j_gene: TRBJ2-1
v_gene: TRBV5-4
abundance: -
CDR3aa: CASSERLAGGRAEQFF
CDR3nt: TGTGCCAGCAGCGAACGACTAGCGGGGGGGCGGGCTGAGCAGTTCTTC

d_gene: TRBD1
j_gene: TRBJ1-6
v_gene: TRBV9
abundance: -
CDR3aa: CASSIDPGQVNSPLHF
CDR3nt: TGTGCCAGCAGCATCGATCCGGGACAGGTTAATTCACCCCTCCACTTT

d_gene: -
j_gene: TRBJ2-1
v_gene: TRBV30
abundance: -
CDR3aa: CAWSWLATSSYNEQFF
CDR3nt: TGTGCCTGGAGTTGGCTAGCGACTAGCTCCTACAATGAGCAGTTCTTC

d_gene: -
j_gene: TRBJ2-5
v_gene: TRBV10-3
abundance: -
CDR3aa: CAISREEETQYF
CDR3nt: TGTGCCATCAGTAGGGAGGAAGAGACCCAGTACTTC

d_gene: TRBD2
j_gene: TRBJ2-2
v_gene: TRBV5-1
abundance: -
CDR3aa: CASSLGSGATGELFF
CDR3nt: TGCGCCAGCAGCTTGGGCAGCGGGGCCACCGGGGAGCTGTTTTTT

d_gene: -
j_gene: TRBJ1-3
v_gene: TRBV30
abundance: -
CDR3aa: CAFDSSSGNTIYF
CDR3nt: TGTGCCTTTGACAGTAGCTCTGGAAACACCATATATTTT